Listed here are 10 T cell receptor beta chains from one sample, sequenced in a study of control samples from healthy donors and cancer patients. The repertoire was sequenced with immunoSEQ multiplex PCR; TCRdb's copy has only in-frame clones and lacks some. The table records 150,000 or so clones, 91% of them present only once. Sequenced: blood. Receptors were obtained from a man between 18 and 35 years old in good health.

V usage is TRBV25-1 and J usage is TRBJ1-1, with no clear D. The V gene's germline CDR1 is MGHDK and CDR2 SYGVNS. CDR3 size: 15 residues. V lost 1 base, J lost 0 bases, and 9 bases lay in between. CDR3 residues: CASSEFEGMNTEAFF. The CDR3 bases are TGTGCCAGCAGTGAATTTGAGGGAATGAACACTGAAGCTTTCTTT. The variable domain in full, completed from reference TRBV25-1 and TRBJ1-1, reads EADIYQTPRYLVIGTGKKITLECSQTMGHDKMYWYQQDPGMELHLIHYSYGVNSTEKGDLSSESTVSRIRTEHFPLTLESARPSHTSQYLCASSEFEGMNTEAFFGQGTRLTVV.

The chain uses TRBV10-3 and TRBJ2-7, with 8 bases lining up with TRBD2. With 0 bases clipped from V and 0 bases from J, the junction kept 10 bases outside the gene matches. Per germline, CDR1 ENHRY and CDR2 SYGVKD. The CDR3 spans 18 residues. The CDR3 loop is CAISESKGVAGPSYEQYF. The CDR3 DNA reads TGTGCCATCAGTGAGTCGAAGGGGGTAGCGGGGCCCTCCTACGAGCAGTACTTC.

The chain employs TRBV30 and TRBJ1-6; TRBD1 matches 7 bases. Per germline, CDR1 GTSNPN and CDR2 SVGIG (reference sequence). CDR3 length: 13 residues. With V trimmed by 3 bases and J by 7 bases, 3 bases remained unmatched. The CDR3 DNA sequence: TGTGCCTGGAGGCTACAGGGGAATTCACCCCTCCACTTT. As protein: CAWRLQGNSPLHF. The whole variable domain, remainder taken from reference TRBV30 and TRBJ1-6, is SQTIHQWPATLVQPVGSPLSLECTVEGTSNPNLYWYRQAAGRGLQLLFYSVGIGQISSEVPQNLSASRPQDRQFILSSKKLLLSDSGFYLCAWRLQGNSPLHFGNGTRLTVT.

The chain combines TRBV4-1 with TRBJ1-1, with D hard to call. This CDR3 has 15 residues. The V gene's germline CDR1 is MGHRA and CDR2 YSYEKL. The V end lost 0 bases, the J end lost 3 bases, and 11 bases lay between the germline ends. CDR3 DNA sequence: TGCGCCAGCAGCCAAGATCGCCAGCCAGACACTGAAGCTTTCTTT. Translation: CASSQDRQPDTEAFF.

DNA for the CDR3: TGTGCCAGCAGCCCAGAGCTAGGATCCACGGGGTACAATGAGCAGTTCTTC. Protein sequence: CASSPELGSTGYNEQFF. The chain joins TRBV7-7 to TRBJ2-1, with a weak D call TRBD2 (5 bases). The V and J ends lost 5 bases and 4 bases respectively, with 21 bases between them. Germline CDR1 reads SSHAT; CDR2 reads FNYEAQ (reference sequence). The length of the CDR3 is 17 residues.

CDR3 amino acids: CASSHSGVFSYEQYF. CDR3 DNA: TGTGCCAGCAGTCACTCAGGGGTCTTCTCCTACGAGCAGTACTTC. The chain links TRBV3-1 (or the pseudogene TRBV3-2) to TRBJ2-7, with D perhaps TRBD1 (6 bases). The germline CDR1 and CDR2 sequences are LGHDT and YNNKEL (reference sequence). The germline V and J ends were trimmed by 6 bases and 0 bases, with 15 bases remaining between them. The CDR3 runs 15 residues.

This chain links TRBV5-1 with TRBJ1-2; D gene unclear. Germline V gene sequence: CDR1 SGHRS, CDR2 YFSETQ. The CDR3 runs 13 residues. The germline V and J ends were trimmed by 5 bases and 6 bases, with 14 bases remaining between them. CDR3 residues: CASSAVGLDGYTF. As DNA, the CDR3 is TGCGCCAGCAGTGCTGTAGGACTCGATGGCTACACCTTC.

The table lists this clone with a few counts. V and J are TRBV24-1 and TRBJ1-2; a weak D match, TRBD1 (5 bases). The germline gives CDR1 KGHDR, CDR2 SFDVKD. This CDR3 comprises 14 residues. V lost 4 bases and J 1 base, leaving 9 bases between the germline ends. CDR3 protein: CATSEEGLNYGYTF. For the CDR3, the DNA is TGTGCCACCAGTGAGGAGGGGCTTAACTATGGCTACACCTTC.

The V and J genes are TRBV9 and TRBJ2-5, with D unclear. V dropped 2 bases and J dropped 7 bases, with 18 bases sitting between them. CDR1 and CDR2 from the germline V gene are SGDLS and YYNGEE. This CDR3 has 15 residues. CDR3 residues: CASSVLDGDTGTQYF. CDR3 nucleotides: TGTGCCAGCAGCGTCCTGGACGGCGACACGGGGACCCAGTACTTC.

The chain carries TRBV21-1 and TRBJ1-4; the table's D call TRBD1 went unverified against the DNA. TRBV21-1 constitutes a pseudogene. The CDR3 sequence is 16 residues long. The CDR3 nucleotides are TGTGCCAGCAGCAGAAATACCGGGACAGATAATGAAAAACTGTTTTTT. Translated: CASSRNTGTDNEKLFF.